The 6 T cell receptor beta chains below come from one sample, sequenced in a study of cytomegalovirus exposure and HLA in healthy donors. Using immunoSEQ multiplex PCR, the repertoire was profiled, and TCRdb retains in-frame clones only, with some absent. The data hold 120,000 or so clones, with roughly 89% observed a single time. Sequencing used PBMCs. These receptors were obtained from a woman between 18 and 29 years old in good health and CMV-seronegative.

This sequence joins TRBV5-1 and TRBJ1-1, with D maybe TRBD1 (5 bases). Deletions cut 0 bases from V and 6 bases from J, with 12 bases between. The V gene's germline CDR1 is SGHRS and CDR2 YFSETQ. The CDR3 length is 14 residues. This chain's CDR3 is CASSLEVGAAEAFF. DNA of the CDR3: TGCGCCAGCAGCTTGGAGGTTGGGGCTGCTGAAGCTTTCTTT.

V usage is TRBV7-9 and J usage is TRBJ2-2; possible D gene TRBD2, 6 bases. The CDR3 runs 15 residues. V lost 5 bases, J lost 3 bases, and 13 bases lay in between. Germline loops: CDR1 SEHNR, CDR2 FQNEAQ (reference sequence). The DNA for the CDR3 is TGTGCCAGCAGCCCGAGGGACTTTGACACCGGGGAGCTGTTTTTT. Protein sequence: CASSPRDFDTGELFF. Full variable domain (rest looked up from reference TRBV7-9 and TRBJ2-2): DTGVSQNPRHKITKRGQNVTFRCDPISEHNRLYWYRQTLGQGPEFLTYFQNEAQLEKSRLLSDRFSAERPKGSFSTLEIQRTEQGDSAMYLCASSPRDFDTGELFFGEGSRLTVL.

The chain has TRBV4-1 and TRBJ2-7, with 7 bases matching TRBD2. Germline loops: CDR1 MGHRA, CDR2 YSYEKL. V trimming: 0 bases; J trimming: 0 bases; junction bases outside the gene matches: 8. The CDR3 loop spans 17 amino acids. Written as DNA, the CDR3 is TGCGCCAGCAGCCAAGATCTTCGTCTAGCGGCCTCCTACGAGCAGTACTTC. This translates into CASSQDLRLAASYEQYF.

Here the CDR3 DNA reads TGTGCCAGCAGCCAAGGAAGCACAGAGACCCAGTACTTC. Translation: CASSQGSTETQYF. This sequence joins TRBV14 and TRBJ2-5; D uncertain. V lost 1 base and J lost 4, with 7 bases in between. Germline CDR1 reads SGHDN; CDR2 reads FVKESK. This CDR3 is 13 amino acids long.

The chain employs TRBV29-1 and TRBJ2-7; TRBD1 aligns across 7 bases. The germline V gene encodes CDR1 SQVTM and CDR2 ANQGSEA. Germline trimming cut 6 bases from V and 3 bases from J; bases unmatched to any gene: 8. The CDR3 has 13 amino acids. The CDR3 coding sequence is TGCAGCGTGCCCGGGACAGACCACTACGAGCAGTACTTC. It codes for CSVPGTDHYEQYF.

The V call is TRBV28, the J call TRBJ2-1, with D possibly matching TRBD2 (7 bases). The CDR3 has 13 amino acids. V was shortened by 6 bases and J by 5 bases, with 11 bases between the two germline ends. CDR1 is MDHEN, CDR2 SYDVKM, per germline. The CDR3 protein is CASSIGGDNEQFF. CDR3 in DNA: TGTGCCAGCAGCATAGGGGGGGACAATGAGCAGTTCTTC. The complete variable domain, with remaining parts taken from reference TRBV28 and TRBJ2-1, reads DVKVTQSSRYLVKRTGEKVFLECVQDMDHENMFWYRQDPGLGLRLIYFSYDVKMKEKGDIPEGYSVSREKKERFSLILESASTNQTSMYLCASSIGGDNEQFFGPGTRLTVL.